Following are 12 T cell receptor beta chains from one sample sequenced in a study of OX40 agonist ivuxolimab in advanced cancers. Some clones are missing from TCRdb's copy, which holds only in-frame ones; the method was immunoSEQ multiplex PCR. The sample gives around 94,000 clones, over 75% of which show up once; 3.5% to 4% is in the top ten. Here the sequenced sample was CD4+ or CD8+ T cells sorted from blood, taken in a trial of the OX40 agonist ivuxolimab. The receptor source for this set is an adult with an advanced solid tumor such as melanoma, head and neck, liver or kidney cancer.

The chain employs TRBV19 and TRBJ1-2; 7 nucleotides agree with TRBD1. The CDR3 is 16 residues long. The junction had 8 bases not matched to a gene; V was cut back by 2 bases and J by 2 bases. Germline assignment: CDR1 LNHDA and CDR2 SQIVND (reference sequence). Here the CDR3 reads CASSISSGTENYGYTF. CDR3 nucleotides: TGTGCCAGTAGTATAAGCTCCGGGACAGAAAACTATGGCTACACCTTC.

The V gene is TRBV18, the J gene TRBJ1-5; D gene ambiguous. The CDR3 runs 13 residues. Germline CDR1 reads KGHSH; CDR2 reads LQKENI. V was trimmed by 4 bases and J by 5 bases, leaving 9 bases between them. For the CDR3, the DNA is TGTGCCAGCTCACTATTCCGAGATCAGCCCCAGCATTTT. Its translation is CASSLFRDQPQHF.

This clone was seen only once. This chain uses TRBV4-1 with TRBJ2-1; 12 bases are a match to TRBD2. V trimming: 8 bases; J trimming: 0 bases; junction bases outside the gene matches: 8. This CDR3 region has 17 residues. CDR1 is MGHRA, CDR2 YSYEKL, per germline. The CDR3 protein is CASGLAGGASSYNEQFF. CDR3 DNA sequence: TGCGCCAGCGGGCTAGCGGGAGGGGCCAGCTCCTACAATGAGCAGTTCTTC.

The rearrangement links TRBV18 to TRBJ2-7, with 9 bases identical to TRBD1. Germline V CDR1 and CDR2: KGHSH, LQKENI. J gave up 9 bases and V 1 base, and 13 bases lay outside the gene matches. The CDR3 contains 16 residues. The CDR3 DNA reads TGTGCCAGCTCACCACTGCCCGGGACAGGGTTTTACAGGCAGTACTTC. This sequence encodes CASSPLPGTGFYRQYF. Looking up the rest from reference TRBV18 and TRBJ2-7 gives the full variable domain: NAGVMQNPRHLVRRRGQEARLRCSPMKGHSHVYWYRQLPEEGLKFMVYLQKENIIDESGMPKERFSAEFPKEGPSILRIQQVVRGDSAAYFCASSPLPGTGFYRQYFGPGTRLTVT.

V usage is TRBV27 and J usage is TRBJ2-1; D ambiguous. The length of the CDR3 is 12 residues. Germline V gene sequence: CDR1 MNHEY, CDR2 SMNVEV (reference sequence). V dropped 4 bases and J dropped 7 bases, with 8 bases sitting between them. CDR3 DNA sequence: TGTGCCAGCAGTTCCATCCAAAATGAGCAGTTCTTC. It specifies CASSSIQNEQFF.

V usage is TRBV11-2 and J usage is TRBJ2-7; TRBD1 agrees at 9 bases. Germline CDR1 and CDR2: SGHAT and FQNNGV. The ends lost 5 bases at V and 7 bases at J; junction bases unmatched: 15. The CDR3 covers 16 residues. The CDR3 loop is CASSPKGTGNFREQYF. DNA for the CDR3: TGTGCCAGCAGCCCGAAGGGGACAGGGAATTTTCGAGAGCAGTACTTC.

This chain uses TRBV28 with TRBJ2-7; D possibly corresponds to TRBD2 (6 bases). The germline CDR1 and CDR2 sequences are MDHEN and SYDVKM. V lost 6 bases, J lost 1 base, and 13 bases lay in between. The CDR3 runs to 14 residues. CDR3 nucleotide sequence: TGTGCCAGCAGGTATCCAGGAGGGTCCTACGAGCAGTACTTC. Encoded protein: CASRYPGGSYEQYF.

The chain uses TRBV5-6 and TRBJ2-1; D possibly uses TRBD1 or TRBD2 (7 bases each). V dropped 4 bases and J dropped 4 bases, with 15 bases sitting between them. The CDR3 has 15 residues. CDR1 and CDR2 from the germline V gene are SGHDT and YYEEEE. This chain's CDR3 is CASSQRDRRYNEQFF. Here the CDR3 DNA reads TGTGCCAGCAGCCAGCGGGACAGACGTTACAATGAGCAGTTCTTC.

V and J are TRBV6-6 and TRBJ2-3; a weak D match, TRBD2 (6 bases). This CDR3 is 14 amino acids long. V was cut by 6 bases and J by 2 bases, with 12 bases left in between. Per germline, CDR1 MNHNY and CDR2 SVGAGI (reference sequence). The CDR3 region has the DNA TGTGCCAGCAGACCGGACTACACCACAGATACGCAGTATTTT. As protein: CASRPDYTTDTQYF.

This clone was picked up one time. This chain joins TRBV21-1 and TRBJ2-1; the table names TRBD2, a call not compared with the DNA. TRBV21-1 is a pseudogene locus. This CDR3 has 17 amino acids. Here the CDR3 DNA reads TGTGCCAGCGTGCTCACCGACGGGGGTACATCCTACAATGAGCAGTTCTTC. It codes for CASVLTDGGTSYNEQFF.

This rearrangement joins TRBV4-1 to TRBJ2-5; D unresolved. The CDR3 is 15 residues long. V gave up 4 bases and J gave up 5 bases, with 17 bases separating them. Germline V gives CDR1 MGHRA, CDR2 YSYEKL. CDR3 region: CASSPSSSNGETQYF. The CDR3, as DNA: TGCGCCAGCAGCCCCTCGTCGAGCAACGGGGAGACCCAGTACTTC.

This rearrangement joins TRBV27 to TRBJ1-2; D gene uncertain. CDR3 length equals 12 residues. Germline CDR1 MNHEY, CDR2 SMNVEV (reference sequence). Trimming shortened V by 10 bases and J by 6 bases, and 15 bases separated the two germline ends. CDR3 region: CATWSPRHGYTF. In nucleotides, the CDR3 is TGTGCCACCTGGTCTCCGCGGCATGGCTACACCTTC.